The 16 T cell receptor beta chains below were found in one sample sequenced in a study of spatial heterogeneity in lung cancer (dated by TCRdb to between 2019 and 2020). The time point label here, explained by the study, means: sample taken at primary tumor resection. Library preparation was by 5' RACE. The sample was run on a NextSeq 500. The raw public reads went through TCRdb reprocessing: fastp at Q25, MiXCR clone calling, in-frame beta chains kept. Every entry covers one CDR3 protein and lists the most common genes and DNA from its rows. The table for this sample lists about 10,000 distinct CDR3 sequences; 6% to 7.5% of them were counted only once. The ten most abundant clones make up over 25% of the sample. The sequences come from normal lung tissue next to the tumor, collected at surgery. All receptors come from a male donor with early-stage non-small cell lung cancer.

This clonotype came up many times. The V call is TRBV7-9, the J call TRBJ1-1; 10 nucleotides align to TRBD1. The CDR3 totals 12 residues. CDR1 and CDR2 from the germline V gene are SEHNR and FQNEAQ (reference sequence). J lost 8 bases, V lost 5 bases, and 2 bases had no gene match. In nucleotides, the CDR3 is TGTGCCAGCAGCAGACAGGGGGCGGAAGCTTTCTTT. As protein: CASSRQGAEAFF.

This clonotype was recorded many times. The chain has TRBV20-1 and TRBJ2-7; 10 nucleotides line up with TRBD2. The CDR3 spans 15 residues. Germline CDR1 and CDR2: DFQATT and SNEGSKA (reference sequence). J gave up 0 bases and V 5 bases, and 7 bases lay outside the gene matches. The chain's CDR3 is CSAGASGSRSYEQYF. CDR3 nucleotides: TGCAGTGCTGGCGCTAGCGGGAGTCGCTCCTACGAGCAGTACTTC.

This clonotype is medium-sized in the sample. V is TRBV29-1 and J is TRBJ2-4, with 12 bases fitting TRBD2. CDR1 is SQVTM, CDR2 ANQGSEA, per germline. The CDR3 loop spans 15 amino acids. V lost 3 bases to trimming and J lost 6 bases; unmatched junction nucleotides: 6. CDR3 nucleotide sequence: TGCAGCGTTGATTGGACTAGCGGGGACCGAAACATTCAGTACTTC. Protein: CSVDWTSGDRNIQYF.

This clonotype was detected ten times or more. The chain is built from TRBV6-2 or TRBV6-3 and TRBJ2-3; 8 positions match TRBD2. Unmatched junction bases numbered 12, after V lost 4 bases and J lost 0 bases. This CDR3 contains 18 residues. The V gene's germline CDR1 is MNHEY and CDR2 SVGEGT. DNA for the CDR3: TGTGCCAGCAGTTCACTCCCCTCGGCGGGGGGTAGCACAGATACGCAGTATTTT. Translated, it gives CASSSLPSAGGSTDTQYF.

This clonotype is categorized as large. The rearrangement links TRBV13 to TRBJ2-5; no firm D call. V was shortened by 2 bases and J by 5 bases, with 9 bases between the two germline ends. Germline CDR1 reads PRHDT; CDR2 reads FYEKMQ (reference sequence). The CDR3 runs 13 residues. CDR3 in amino acids: CASSLNGEETQYF. The CDR3 DNA is TGTGCCAGCAGCTTAAACGGAGAGGAGACCCAGTACTTC.

This clonotype was counted only a few times. The chain has TRBV6-6 and TRBJ2-5; 9 bases match TRBD2. The CDR3 extends over 15 amino acids. Unmatched junction bases numbered 8, after V lost 7 bases and J lost 2 bases. Looked up from germline, CDR1 is MNHNY and CDR2 is SVGAGI (reference sequence). CDR3 bases: TGTGCCAGCAAGGTAGCGGGGGATATGCAAGAGACCCAGTACTTC. Amino acids: CASKVAGDMQETQYF.

This clonotype was found many times. The chain carries TRBV7-9 and TRBJ2-5; tentatively, D is TRBD1 or TRBD2 (6 bases each). The ends were cut back, 1 base at V and 4 bases at J, with 16 bases in the middle. This CDR3 contains 16 residues. Per germline, CDR1 SEHNR and CDR2 FQNEAQ (reference sequence). The CDR3 reads CASSLDLSGGSETQYF. CDR3 sequence (DNA): TGTGCCAGCAGCTTAGATCTCTCCGGGGGCTCAGAGACCCAGTACTTC.

The rearrangement joins TRBV11-1 to TRBJ2-3; D call uncertain. The ends were cut back, 2 bases at V and 6 bases at J, with 9 bases in the middle. Germline-derived CDR1 and CDR2 are SGHAT and FQDESV (reference sequence). The CDR3 covers 13 residues. The CDR3 is CASSLNARDTQYF. Here the CDR3 DNA reads TGTGCCAGCAGCTTAAATGCCCGGGATACGCAGTATTTT.

This clonotype was seen repeatedly, ten times or more. The V call is TRBV6-5, the J call TRBJ2-1, with no clear D. Germline loops: CDR1 MNHEY, CDR2 SVGAGI. V dropped 4 bases and J dropped 0 bases, with 16 bases sitting between them. CDR3 length equals 17 residues. The CDR3 DNA reads as TGTGCCAGCAGTTCTTCAGGCTCCCCGAGCTCCTACAATGAGCAGTTCTTC. This gives the protein CASSSSGSPSSYNEQFF.

This clonotype was observed many times. The V call is TRBV5-1, the J call TRBJ2-5, with D tentatively TRBD2 (5 bases). In germline, CDR1 is SGHRS, CDR2 YFSETQ. This CDR3 comprises 13 residues. The germline V and J ends were trimmed by 0 bases and 6 bases, with 9 bases remaining between them. The CDR3 DNA reads as TGCGCCAGCAGCTTGGGGGGAGAAAAGACCCAGTACTTC. Its translation: CASSLGGEKTQYF.

This clonotype was seen at least ten times. The V and J genes are TRBV3-1 and TRBJ1-6; D is unresolved. This CDR3 has 12 amino acids. V lost 2 bases and J lost 9, with 5 bases in between. Germline V gene data show CDR1 as LGHDT and CDR2 as YNNKEL (reference sequence). Written as DNA, the CDR3 is TGTGCCAGCAGCCAATTAATTTCACCCCTCCACTTT. It translates to CASSQLISPLHF. The full variable domain, completed using reference TRBV3-1 and TRBJ1-6, is DTAVSQTPKYLVTQMGNDKSIKCEQNLGHDTMYWYKQDSKKFLKIMFSYNNKELIINETVPNRFSPKSPDKAHLNLHINSLELGDSAVYFCASSQLISPLHFGNGTRLTVT.

The chain combines TRBV20-1 with TRBJ1-1; 8 bases map to TRBD1. This CDR3 spans 16 amino acids. J lost 2 bases, V lost 2 bases, and 10 bases had no gene match. Germline V gene data show CDR1 as DFQATT and CDR2 as SNEGSKA (reference sequence). Here the CDR3 DNA reads TGCAGTGCTAGACCTTCTCAGGGGGCGACTAACACTGAAGCTTTCTTT. This sequence encodes CSARPSQGATNTEAFF.

This clonotype appeared many times. The chain has TRBV11-1 and TRBJ2-3; D remains unclear. The CDR3 length is 13 residues. V shed 5 bases and J shed 2 bases, with 8 bases lying between them. CDR1 and CDR2 from the germline V gene are SGHAT and FQDESV (reference sequence). The CDR3 DNA is TGTGCCAGCAGCGCGCGCCCCACAGATACGCAGTATTTT. Translation: CASSARPTDTQYF.

Relative to its sample, this clonotype is medium-sized. This chain links TRBV12-3 or TRBV12-4 with TRBJ1-2; TRBD1 might be the D (6 bases). The CDR3 contains 14 residues. V lost 3 bases and J lost 6, with 14 bases in between. The DNA of the CDR3 is TGTGCCAGCAGTTTTGGGGGCCCGGGGGATGGCTACACCTTC. Its translation: CASSFGGPGDGYTF.

CDR3: CASSLDGAYNEQFF. The CDR3 DNA reads TGTGCCAGCAGCTTAGACGGGGCTTACAATGAGCAGTTCTTC. The V gene is TRBV11-2, the J gene TRBJ2-1; TRBD1 or TRBD2 may be the D gene (5 bases each). CDR3 length: 14 amino acids. CDR1 and CDR2 (germline): SGHAT, FQNNGV. V gave up 0 bases and J gave up 4 bases, with 7 bases separating them.

This clonotype was observed many times. This sequence joins TRBV20-1 and TRBJ2-7, with D perhaps assigned TRBD1 or TRBD2 (5 bases each). CDR1 and CDR2 from the germline V gene are DFQATT and SNEGSKA (reference sequence). V lost 6 bases and J lost 5, with 17 bases in between. The CDR3 sequence is 13 residues long. DNA for the CDR3: TGCAGTGCGACGGGACCCGTTGCGGACGAGCAGTACTTC. Residues: CSATGPVADEQYF.